This T cell receptor (beta chain) derives from a study of T cell responses to AZD1222 COVID-19 vaccine (dated by TCRdb to 2020 to 2022). General notes on the study: Because spike-specific TCR depth and breadth did not differ between the two schedules, AZD1222 recipients who got a second dose at roughly 4 weeks were pooled with those who got a second dose at roughly 12 weeks. Trial participants were enrolled into age subgroups of 18-55, 56-69 and 70-plus years, which contained 148, 28 and 57 TCR-sequenced participants, respectively. TCR sequencing was performed for 230 to 250 trial participants, of whom about 200 were given two doses of AZD1222 and about 25 were given two doses of MenACWY control vaccine. Broad study findings and their caveats: Spike-specific TCR breadth and depth rose significantly after two AZD1222 doses compared with day 0 and with MenACWY recipients. Because no day 14 peak-response samples were available, the repertoires could be characterized only after the peak T cell response. CD4 TCRs associated with the vaccine covered the entire spike protein, and the dominant responses were in regions 160-218 and 743-854. Reportedly, close to half of the unique spike-specific TCRs recognized epitopes lying outside the regions that are mutated in the B.1.351 and B.1.1.7 variants. The 56-69-year group was small, and its depth increase did not reach significance, likely because of low power. Conclusions about previously exposed vaccinees are limited because only five to seven AZD1222 recipients were SARS-CoV-2 seropositive at baseline. Participants were mostly white British and included more females than males, and it was suggested by the authors that clonal diversity may have been underestimated.

The CDR3 regions of human TCRbeta chains were analyzed by immunosequencing. Per the source publication's procedure: Repertoire TCRs were matched against a reference library of SARS-CoV-2-specific TCRs generated with the MIRA antigen-specificity platform. Breadth was defined as the fraction of unique TCRs that were SARS-CoV-2-associated, and depth was defined as the fraction of total T cells that were SARS-CoV-2-associated. Using the MIRA data, every spike-specific TCR was mapped to the spike region that the TCR reacted to and assigned to either a CD4 or a CD8 class. Log10-transformed breadth and depth values were compared by one-way ANOVA with Sidak's multiple comparisons tests. This is the immuneACCESS table as TCRdb keeps it, with only in-frame sequences that have V and J called. A part of the clones is gone; compared with another copy, unresolved V genes explain less than half, and the rest is unexplained. From that table come the V and J calls and clone size; the DNA was used to work out D and trimming. Here the sample has some 120,000 clones; 85% to 90% occur a single time. The ten largest clones capture 7% to 8% of the sample.

As for this clone: Its antigen specificity is not known. No base quality information exists; no much larger clone differs at one position.

From the cysteine through the phenylalanine, the CDR3 covers 17 amino acids. The only DNA kept is the CDR3, 51 bases in frame from the first base. The germline V gene provides CDR1 SGHRS and CDR2 YFSETQ. Here V drops 4 bases and J drops 0 bases, and the junction holds 8 bases not matched to any gene. This sample's time point label indicates: baseline before first vaccination. Vaccinee samples came from UK trials COV001 and COV002, including a single-blind randomized controlled phase 2/3 trial of AZD1222 (ChAdOx1 nCoV-19) in healthy adults. Trial participant PBMC samples were collected at day 0 and day 28 after the second dose for TCRbeta chain sequencing.

This specimen was peripheral blood, taken on day 0 of AZD1222 vaccination. This TCR derives from an adult in good health. The rearrangement combines TRBV5-1 with TRBJ2-1, and 9 bases in between align with TRBD2. The DNA sequence is given as TGCGCCAGCAGCCCGTCCCTAGCGGGGAGCTCCTACAATGAGCAGTTCTTC. The translation is CASSPSLAGSSYNEQFF.